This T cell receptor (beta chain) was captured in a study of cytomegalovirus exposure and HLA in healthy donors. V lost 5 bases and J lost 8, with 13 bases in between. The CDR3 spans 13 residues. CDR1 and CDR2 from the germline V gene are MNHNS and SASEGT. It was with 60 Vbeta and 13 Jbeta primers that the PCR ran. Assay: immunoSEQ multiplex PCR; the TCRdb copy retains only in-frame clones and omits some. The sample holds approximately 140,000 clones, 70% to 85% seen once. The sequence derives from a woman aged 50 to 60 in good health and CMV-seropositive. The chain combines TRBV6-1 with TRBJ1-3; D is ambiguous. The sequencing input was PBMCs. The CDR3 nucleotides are TGTGCCAGCAGTCCTACCCCGGGAGACACCATATATTTT. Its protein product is CASSPTPGDTIYF.